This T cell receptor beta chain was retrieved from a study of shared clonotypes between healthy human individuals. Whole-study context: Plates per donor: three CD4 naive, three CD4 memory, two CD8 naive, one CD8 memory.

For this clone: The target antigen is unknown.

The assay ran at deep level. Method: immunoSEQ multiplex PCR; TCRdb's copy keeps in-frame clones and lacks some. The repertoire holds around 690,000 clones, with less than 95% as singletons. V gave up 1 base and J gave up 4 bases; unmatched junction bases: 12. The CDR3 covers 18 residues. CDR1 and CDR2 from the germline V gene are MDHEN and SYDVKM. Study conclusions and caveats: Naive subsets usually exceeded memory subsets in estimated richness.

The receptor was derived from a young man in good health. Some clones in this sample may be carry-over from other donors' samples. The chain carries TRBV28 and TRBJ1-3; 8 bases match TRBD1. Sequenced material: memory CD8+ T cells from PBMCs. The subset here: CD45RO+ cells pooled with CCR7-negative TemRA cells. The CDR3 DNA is TGTGCCAGCAGTTTATCTAGTATGGACAGGGAAGGGGGAAACACCATATATTTT. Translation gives CASSLSSMDREGGNTIYF.